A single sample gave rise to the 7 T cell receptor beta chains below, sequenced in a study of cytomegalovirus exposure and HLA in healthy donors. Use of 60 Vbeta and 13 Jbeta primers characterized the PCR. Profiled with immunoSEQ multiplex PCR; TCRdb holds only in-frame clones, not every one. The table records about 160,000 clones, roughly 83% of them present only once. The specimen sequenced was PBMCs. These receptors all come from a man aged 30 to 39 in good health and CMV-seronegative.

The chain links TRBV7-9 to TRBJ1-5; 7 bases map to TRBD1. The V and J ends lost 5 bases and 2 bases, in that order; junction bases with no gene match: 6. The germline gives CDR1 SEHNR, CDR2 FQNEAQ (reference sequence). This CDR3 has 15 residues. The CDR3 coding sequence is TGTGCCAGCAGCCGGAATGGGACAGGCAATCAGCCCCAGCATTTT. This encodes CASSRNGTGNQPQHF.

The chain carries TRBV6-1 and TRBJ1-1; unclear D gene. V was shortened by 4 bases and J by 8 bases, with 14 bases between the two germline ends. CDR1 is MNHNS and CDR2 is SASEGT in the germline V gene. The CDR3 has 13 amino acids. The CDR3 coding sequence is TGTGCCAGCAGTGTCCACCCCGCGGGGGAAGCTTTCTTT. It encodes CASSVHPAGEAFF.

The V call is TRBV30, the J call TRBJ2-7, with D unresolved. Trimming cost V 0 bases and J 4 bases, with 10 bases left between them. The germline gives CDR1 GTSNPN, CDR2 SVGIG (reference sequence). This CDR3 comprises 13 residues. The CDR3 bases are TGTGCCTGGAGTGTAAGTCACATGTACGAGCAGTACTTC. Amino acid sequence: CAWSVSHMYEQYF.

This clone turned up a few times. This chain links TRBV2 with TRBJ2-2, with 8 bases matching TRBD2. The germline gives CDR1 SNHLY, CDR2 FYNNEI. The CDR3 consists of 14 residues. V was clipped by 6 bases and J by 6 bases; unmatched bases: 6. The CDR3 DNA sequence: TGTGCCAGCAGAACCGGGACTAGTTCCGGGGAGCTGTTTTTT. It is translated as CASRTGTSSGELFF.

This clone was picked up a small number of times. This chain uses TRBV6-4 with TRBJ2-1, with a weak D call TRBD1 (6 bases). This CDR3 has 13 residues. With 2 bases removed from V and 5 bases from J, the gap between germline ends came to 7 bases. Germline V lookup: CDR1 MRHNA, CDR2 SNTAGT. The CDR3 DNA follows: TGTGCCAGCAGTGACCGGGACAACAATGAGCAGTTCTTC. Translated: CASSDRDNNEQFF.

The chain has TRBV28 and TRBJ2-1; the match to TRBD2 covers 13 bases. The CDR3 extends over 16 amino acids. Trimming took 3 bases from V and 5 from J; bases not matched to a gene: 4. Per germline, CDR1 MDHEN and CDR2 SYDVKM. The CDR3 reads CASSFRLAGGDNEQFF. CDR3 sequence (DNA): TGTGCCAGCAGTTTCCGACTAGCGGGGGGAGACAATGAGCAGTTCTTC.

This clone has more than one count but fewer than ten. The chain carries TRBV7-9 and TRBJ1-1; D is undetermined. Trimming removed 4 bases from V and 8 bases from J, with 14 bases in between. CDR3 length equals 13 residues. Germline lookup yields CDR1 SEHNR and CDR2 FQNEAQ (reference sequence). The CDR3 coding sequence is TGTGCCAGCAGCTCACCGGAGGGTCAGGAAGCTTTCTTT. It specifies CASSSPEGQEAFF.